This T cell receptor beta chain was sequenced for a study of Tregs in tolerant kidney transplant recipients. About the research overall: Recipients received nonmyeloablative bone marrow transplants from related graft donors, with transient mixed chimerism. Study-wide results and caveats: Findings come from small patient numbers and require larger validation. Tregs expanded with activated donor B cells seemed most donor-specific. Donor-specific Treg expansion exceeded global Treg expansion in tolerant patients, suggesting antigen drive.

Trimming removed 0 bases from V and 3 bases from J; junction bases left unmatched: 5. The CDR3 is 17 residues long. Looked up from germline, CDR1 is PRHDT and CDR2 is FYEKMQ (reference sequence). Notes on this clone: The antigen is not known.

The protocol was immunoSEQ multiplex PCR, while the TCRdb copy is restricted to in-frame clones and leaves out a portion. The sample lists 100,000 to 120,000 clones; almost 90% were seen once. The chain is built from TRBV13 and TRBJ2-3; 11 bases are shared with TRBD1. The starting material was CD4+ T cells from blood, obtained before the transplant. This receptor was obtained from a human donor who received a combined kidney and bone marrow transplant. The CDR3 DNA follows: TGTGCCAGCAGCTTAGGTGTGGGACAGGGGGTGACAGATACGCAGTATTTT. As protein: CASSLGVGQGVTDTQYF. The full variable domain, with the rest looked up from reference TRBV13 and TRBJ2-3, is AAGVIQSPRHLIKEKRETATLKCYPIPRHDTVYWYQQGPGQDPQFLISFYEKMQSDKGSIPDRFSAQQFSDYHSELNMSSLELGDSALYFCASSLGVGQGVTDTQYFGPGTRLTVL.